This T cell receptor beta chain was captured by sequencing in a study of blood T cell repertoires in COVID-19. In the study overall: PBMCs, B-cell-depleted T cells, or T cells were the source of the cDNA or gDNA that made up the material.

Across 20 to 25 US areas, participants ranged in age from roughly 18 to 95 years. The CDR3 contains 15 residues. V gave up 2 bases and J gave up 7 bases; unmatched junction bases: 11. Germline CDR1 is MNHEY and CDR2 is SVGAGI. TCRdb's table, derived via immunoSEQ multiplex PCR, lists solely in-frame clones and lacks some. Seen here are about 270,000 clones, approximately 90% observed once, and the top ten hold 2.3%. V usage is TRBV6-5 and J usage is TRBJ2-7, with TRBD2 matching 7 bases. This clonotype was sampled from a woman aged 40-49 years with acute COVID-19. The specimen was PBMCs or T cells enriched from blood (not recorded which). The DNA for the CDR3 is TGTGCCAGCAGTTACCTAGCGGAGGGACCGGGTGAGCAGTACTTC. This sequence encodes CASSYLAEGPGEQYF.